The clone carrying this T cell receptor beta chain was observed a handful of times. As yet, its antigen is unknown. The sample belongs to a study of T cell responses to AZD1222 COVID-19 vaccine. Whole-study findings and limits: Recipients of two AZD1222 doses showed rising Spike-specific TCR breadth and depth. Donors, mostly white British, included more females; clonal diversity was possibly underestimated.

The assay was immunoSEQ multiplex PCR, and TCRdb's table has in-frame clones only and misses some. The table has roughly 130,000 clones, 80% to 90% seen once. The V and J ends lost 3 bases and 2 bases respectively, with 12 bases between them. This CDR3 is built from 15 residues. Per the germline V gene, CDR1 is SGHDT and CDR2 is YYEEEE. The chain couples TRBV5-6 to TRBJ1-3; tentative D call: TRBD1 (5 bases). Sequenced material: peripheral blood, taken on day 0 of AZD1222 vaccination. The sequence was collected from an adult in good health. The CDR3 loop is CASSSVGRAGNTIYF. The CDR3 DNA is TGTGCCAGCAGCTCCGTAGGCAGGGCTGGAAACACCATATATTTT.